This TCR beta chain was sequenced in a study of control samples from healthy donors and cancer patients. J lost 0 bases, V lost 3 bases, and 2 bases had no gene match. The CDR3 totals 15 residues. In germline, CDR1 is SGDLS, CDR2 YYNGEE. The protocol was immunoSEQ multiplex PCR, while the TCRdb copy is restricted to in-frame clones and leaves out a portion. The sample holds 150,000 to 200,000 clones, around 90% seen once. This TCR was recovered from a woman between 45 and 60 years old in good health. The chain joins TRBV9 to TRBJ2-7, with 11 bases identical to TRBD2. The sample was blood. The CDR3 spells CASSDTSGGSYEQYF. CDR3 sequence (DNA): TGTGCCAGCAGCGACACTAGCGGGGGCTCCTACGAGCAGTACTTC. Full variable domain (outside the CDR3, taken from reference TRBV9 and TRBJ2-7): DSGVTQTPKHLITATGQRVTLRCSPRSGDLSVYWYQQSLDQGLQFLIQYYNGEERAKGNILERFSAQQFPDLHSELNLSSLELGDSALYFCASSDTSGGSYEQYFGPGTRLTVT.